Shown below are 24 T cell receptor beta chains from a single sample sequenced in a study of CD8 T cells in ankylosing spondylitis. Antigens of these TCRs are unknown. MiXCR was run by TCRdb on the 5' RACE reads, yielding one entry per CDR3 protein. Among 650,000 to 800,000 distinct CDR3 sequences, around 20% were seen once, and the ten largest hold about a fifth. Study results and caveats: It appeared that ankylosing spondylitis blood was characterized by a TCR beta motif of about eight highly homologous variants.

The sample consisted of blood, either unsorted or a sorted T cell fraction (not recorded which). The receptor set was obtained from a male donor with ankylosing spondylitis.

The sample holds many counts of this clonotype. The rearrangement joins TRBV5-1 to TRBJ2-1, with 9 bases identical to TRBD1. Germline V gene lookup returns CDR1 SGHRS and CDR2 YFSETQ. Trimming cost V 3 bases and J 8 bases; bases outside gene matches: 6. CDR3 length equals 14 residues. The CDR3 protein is CASSSGTGRDEQFF. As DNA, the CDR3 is TGCGCCAGCAGCTCCGGGACAGGGAGGGATGAGCAGTTCTTC.

As DNA, the CDR3 is TGTGCCAGCAGTAGGGGGACCAATCAGCCCCAGCATTTT. As protein: CASSRGTNQPQHF. The chain has TRBV12-3 or TRBV12-4 and TRBJ1-5, with a weak D call TRBD1 (6 bases). CDR3 length: 13 residues. V lost 5 bases to trimming and J lost 3 bases, with 8 bases between them.

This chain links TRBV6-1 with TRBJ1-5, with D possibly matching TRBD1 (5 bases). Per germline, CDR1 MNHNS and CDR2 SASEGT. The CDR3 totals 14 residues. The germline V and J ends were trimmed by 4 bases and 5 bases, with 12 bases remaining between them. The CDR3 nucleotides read TGTGCCAGCAGTGCCCGGGACTTCCATCAGCCCCAGCATTTT. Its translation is CASSARDFHQPQHF.

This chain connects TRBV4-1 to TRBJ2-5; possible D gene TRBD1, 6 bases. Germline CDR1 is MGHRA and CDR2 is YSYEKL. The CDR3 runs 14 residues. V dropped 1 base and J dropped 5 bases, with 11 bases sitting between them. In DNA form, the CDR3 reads TGCGCCAGCAGCCAAGTAGAGAGGGGGGAGACCCAGTACTTC. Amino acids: CASSQVERGETQYF.

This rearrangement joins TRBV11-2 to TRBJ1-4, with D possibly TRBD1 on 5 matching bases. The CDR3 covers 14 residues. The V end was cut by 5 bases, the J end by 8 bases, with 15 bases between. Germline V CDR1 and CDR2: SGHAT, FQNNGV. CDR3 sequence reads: CASSTPGLKEKLFF. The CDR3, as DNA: TGTGCCAGCAGCACACCGGGACTCAAGGAAAAACTGTTTTTT.

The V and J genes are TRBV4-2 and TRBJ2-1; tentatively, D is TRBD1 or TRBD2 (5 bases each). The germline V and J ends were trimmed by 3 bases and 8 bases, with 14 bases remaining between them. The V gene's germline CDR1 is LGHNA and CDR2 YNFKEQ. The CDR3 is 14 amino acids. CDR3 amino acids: CASSHGAPAHEQFF. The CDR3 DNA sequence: TGTGCCAGCAGCCACGGGGCCCCCGCCCATGAGCAGTTCTTC.

CDR3: CSVEEVQDTQYF. The CDR3 bases are TGCAGCGTTGAAGAGGTTCAAGATACGCAGTATTTT. This chain uses TRBV29-1 with TRBJ2-3, with D unresolved. Germline CDR1 reads SQVTM; CDR2 reads ANQGSEA. V was pared by 0 bases and J by 5 bases, with 6 bases between. CDR3 size: 12 residues.

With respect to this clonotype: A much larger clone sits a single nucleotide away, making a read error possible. The CDR3 DNA follows: TGTGCCAGCAGCACCGGGACTAACACCTACGAGCAGTACTTC. Its protein product is CASSTGTNTYEQYF. The chain has TRBV7-8 and TRBJ2-7; 7 bases are shared with TRBD2. The CDR3 is made up of 14 amino acids. The J segment lost 2 bases and the V segment lost 5 bases, leaving 6 bases of the junction unmatched. Germline loops: CDR1 SGHVS, CDR2 FQNEAQ.

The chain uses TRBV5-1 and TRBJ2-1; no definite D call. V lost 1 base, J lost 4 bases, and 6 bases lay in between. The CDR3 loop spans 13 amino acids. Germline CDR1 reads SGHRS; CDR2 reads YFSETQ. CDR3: CASSLYNYNEQFF. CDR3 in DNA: TGCGCCAGCAGCTTGTACAATTACAATGAGCAGTTCTTC.

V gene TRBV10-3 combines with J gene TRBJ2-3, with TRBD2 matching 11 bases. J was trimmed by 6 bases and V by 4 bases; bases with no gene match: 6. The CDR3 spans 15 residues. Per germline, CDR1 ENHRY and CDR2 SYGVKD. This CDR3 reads CAISGGLAGGDTQYF. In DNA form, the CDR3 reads TGTGCCATCAGTGGCGGACTAGCGGGCGGGGATACGCAGTATTTT.

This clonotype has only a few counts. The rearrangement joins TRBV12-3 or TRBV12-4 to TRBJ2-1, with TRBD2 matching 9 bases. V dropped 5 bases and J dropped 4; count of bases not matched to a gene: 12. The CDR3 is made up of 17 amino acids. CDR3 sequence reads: CASSDRLAGKLYNEQFF. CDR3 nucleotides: TGTGCCAGCAGTGACCGGCTAGCGGGGAAACTTTACAATGAGCAGTTCTTC.

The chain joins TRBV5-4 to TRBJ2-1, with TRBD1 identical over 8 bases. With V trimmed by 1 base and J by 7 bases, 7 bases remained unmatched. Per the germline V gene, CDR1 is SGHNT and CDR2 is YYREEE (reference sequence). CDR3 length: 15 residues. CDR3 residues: CASSLRTGLGNEQFF. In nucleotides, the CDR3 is TGTGCCAGCAGCTTGAGGACAGGGCTGGGAAATGAGCAGTTCTTC.

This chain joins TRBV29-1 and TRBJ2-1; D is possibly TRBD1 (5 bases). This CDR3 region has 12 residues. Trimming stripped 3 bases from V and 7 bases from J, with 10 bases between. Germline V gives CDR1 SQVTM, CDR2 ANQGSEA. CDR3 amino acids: CSVEPPGNEQFF. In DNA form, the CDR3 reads TGCAGCGTTGAGCCCCCAGGGAATGAGCAGTTCTTC.

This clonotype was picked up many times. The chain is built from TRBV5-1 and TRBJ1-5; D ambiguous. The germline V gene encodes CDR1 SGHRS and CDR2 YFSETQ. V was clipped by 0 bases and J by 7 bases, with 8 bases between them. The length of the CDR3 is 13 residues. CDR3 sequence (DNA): TGCGCCAGCAGCTTGGAGGGTATCCAGCCCCAGCATTTT. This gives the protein CASSLEGIQPQHF.

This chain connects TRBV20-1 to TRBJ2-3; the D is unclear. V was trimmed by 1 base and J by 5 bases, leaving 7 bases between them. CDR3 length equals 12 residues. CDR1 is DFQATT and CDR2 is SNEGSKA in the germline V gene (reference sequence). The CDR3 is CSARAGRDTQYF. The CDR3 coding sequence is TGCAGTGCTAGAGCGGGTCGAGATACGCAGTATTTT.

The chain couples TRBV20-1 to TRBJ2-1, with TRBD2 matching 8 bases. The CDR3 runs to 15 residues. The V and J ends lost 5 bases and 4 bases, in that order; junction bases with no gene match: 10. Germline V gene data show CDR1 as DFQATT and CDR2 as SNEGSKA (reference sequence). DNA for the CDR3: TGCAGTGCTTCGGGGGGGCGGGGGAGGTACAATGAGCAGTTCTTC. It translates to CSASGGRGRYNEQFF.

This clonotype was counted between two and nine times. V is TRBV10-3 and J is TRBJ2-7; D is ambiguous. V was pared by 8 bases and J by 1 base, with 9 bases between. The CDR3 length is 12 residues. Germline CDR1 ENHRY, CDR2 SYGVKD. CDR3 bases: TGTGCCATCTCTCCAGGTTCCTACGAGCAGTACTTC. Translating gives CAISPGSYEQYF.

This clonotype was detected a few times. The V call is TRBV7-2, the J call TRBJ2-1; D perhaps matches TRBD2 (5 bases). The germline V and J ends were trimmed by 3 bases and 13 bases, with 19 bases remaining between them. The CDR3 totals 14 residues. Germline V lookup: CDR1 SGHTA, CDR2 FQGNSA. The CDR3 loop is CASSFSVFGLRQFF. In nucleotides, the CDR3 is TGTGCCAGCAGCTTTAGCGTCTTTGGGTTGCGACAGTTCTTC.

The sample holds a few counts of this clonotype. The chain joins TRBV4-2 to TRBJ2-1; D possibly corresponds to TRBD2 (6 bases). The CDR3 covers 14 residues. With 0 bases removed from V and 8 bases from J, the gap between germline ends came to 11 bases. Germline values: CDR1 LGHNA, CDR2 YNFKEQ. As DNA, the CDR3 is TGTGCCAGCAGCCAAGATAGACTAGGGGATGAGCAGTTCTTC. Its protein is CASSQDRLGDEQFF.

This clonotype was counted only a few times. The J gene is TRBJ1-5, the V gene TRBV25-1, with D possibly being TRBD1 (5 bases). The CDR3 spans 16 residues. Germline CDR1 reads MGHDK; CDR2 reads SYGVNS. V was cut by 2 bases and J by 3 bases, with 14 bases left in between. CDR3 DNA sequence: TGTGCCAGCAGTGAAGGGGCGGGTTGGAACAATCAGCCCCAGCATTTT. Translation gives CASSEGAGWNNQPQHF.

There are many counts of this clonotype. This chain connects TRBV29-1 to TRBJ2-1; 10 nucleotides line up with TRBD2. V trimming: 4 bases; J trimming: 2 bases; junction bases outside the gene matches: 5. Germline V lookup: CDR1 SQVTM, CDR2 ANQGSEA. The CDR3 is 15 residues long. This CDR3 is CSVGGGLATYNEQFF. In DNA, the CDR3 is TGCAGCGTTGGGGGGGGACTAGCGACCTACAATGAGCAGTTCTTC.

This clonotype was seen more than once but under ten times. The chain's CDR3 is CASSSRWGGTATYEQYF. The CDR3 DNA follows: TGTGCCAGCAGCTCTAGATGGGGAGGGACAGCAACCTACGAGCAGTACTTC. The rearrangement uses TRBV12-3 or TRBV12-4 and TRBJ2-7; tentatively, D is TRBD1 or TRBD2 (7 bases each). The CDR3 spans 17 residues. Deletions cut 6 bases from V and 2 bases from J, with 23 bases between.

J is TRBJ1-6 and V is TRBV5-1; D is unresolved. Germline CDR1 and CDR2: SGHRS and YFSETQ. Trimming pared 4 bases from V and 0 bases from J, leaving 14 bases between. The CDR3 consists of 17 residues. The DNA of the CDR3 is TGCGCCAGCAGCCCGACCCCGATGAGCTCCTATAATTCACCCCTCCACTTT. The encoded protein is CASSPTPMSSYNSPLHF.

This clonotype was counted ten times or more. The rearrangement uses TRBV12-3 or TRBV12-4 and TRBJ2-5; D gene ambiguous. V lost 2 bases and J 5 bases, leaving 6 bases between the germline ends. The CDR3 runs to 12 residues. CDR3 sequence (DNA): TGTGCCAGCAGTTTACTCTGGGAGACCCAGTACTTC. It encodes CASSLLWETQYF.